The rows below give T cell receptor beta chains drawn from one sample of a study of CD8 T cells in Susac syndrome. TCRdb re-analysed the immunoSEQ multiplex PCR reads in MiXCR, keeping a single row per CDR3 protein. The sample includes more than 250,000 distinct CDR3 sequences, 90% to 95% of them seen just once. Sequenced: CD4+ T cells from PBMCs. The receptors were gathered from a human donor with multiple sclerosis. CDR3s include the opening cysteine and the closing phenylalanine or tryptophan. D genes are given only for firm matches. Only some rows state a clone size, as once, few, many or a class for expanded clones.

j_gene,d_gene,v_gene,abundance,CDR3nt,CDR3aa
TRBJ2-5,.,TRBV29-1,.,TGCAGCGCCACAGGGTTACAAGAGACCCAGTACTTC,CSATGLQETQYF
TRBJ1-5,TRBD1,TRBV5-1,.,TGCGCCAGCAGCGATACAGGGGGTCAGCCCCAGCATTTT,CASSDTGGQPQHF
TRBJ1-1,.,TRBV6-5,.,TGTGCCAGCAGTTCCCGGGGGTTAACATCCCCTGAAGCTTTCTTT,CASSSRGLTSPEAFF
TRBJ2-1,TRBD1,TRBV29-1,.,TGCAGCGTGGGACAGTCCCCCAATGAGCAGTTCTTC,CSVGQSPNEQFF
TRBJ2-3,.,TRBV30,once,TGTGCCTGGGGCCGGGACCCATTCACAGATACGCAGTATTTT,CAWGRDPFTDTQYF
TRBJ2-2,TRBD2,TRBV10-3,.,TGTGCCACCCTCAGCGGGAGGGCCCGTAACGGGGAGCTGTTTTTT,CATLSGRARNGELFF
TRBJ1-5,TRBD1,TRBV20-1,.,TGCAGTGCTAGGCGAGGGACAGGGCTGAATCAGCCCCAGCATTTT,CSARRGTGLNQPQHF
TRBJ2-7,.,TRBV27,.,TGTGCCAGCAGTATAAAGGGGAGCTCCTACGAGCAGTACTTC,CASSIKGSSYEQYF
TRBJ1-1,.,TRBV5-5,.,TGTGCCAGCAGCCCAGACAGCACTGAAGCTTTCTTT,CASSPDSTEAFF
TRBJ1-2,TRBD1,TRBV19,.,TGTGCCAGTAGTGCCGACAGGGGAGGGGGCTACACCTTC,CASSADRGGGYTF
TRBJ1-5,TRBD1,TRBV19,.,TGTGCCAGTAGTCCGTTTGAGACAGGGAATCAGCCCCAGCATTTT,CASSPFETGNQPQHF
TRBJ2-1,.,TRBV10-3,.,TGTGCCATCAACCGGGGGGCCGATGAGCAGTTCTTC,CAINRGADEQFF
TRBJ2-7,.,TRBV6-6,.,TGTGCCAGCAGCCCTCCGGGGGAGACCCCCTACGAGCAGTACTTC,CASSPPGETPYEQYF
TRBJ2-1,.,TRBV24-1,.,TGTGCCACCAGTGACCGAACAGCCAATGAGCAGTTCTTC,CATSDRTANEQFF
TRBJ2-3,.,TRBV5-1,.,TGCGCCAGCAGCTTGATCCGCCTTGGGGATACGCAGTATTTT,CASSLIRLGDTQYF
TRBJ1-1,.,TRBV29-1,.,TGCAGCGTAGTTATTCGGGGCGGGAACACTGAAGCTTTCTTT,CSVVIRGGNTEAFF
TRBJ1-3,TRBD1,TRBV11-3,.,TGTGCCAGCAGCTTAGATCTCCTATCAGGGGGCACTGGAAACACCATATATTTT,CASSLDLLSGGTGNTIYF
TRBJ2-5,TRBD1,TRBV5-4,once,TGTGCCAGCAGCCTCCAACAGGGGGCAGAAGAGACCCAGTACTTC,CASSLQQGAEETQYF
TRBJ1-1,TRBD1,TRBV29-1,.,TGCAGCGCTAAAACAGGGGGAGACACTGAAGCTTTCTTT,CSAKTGGDTEAFF
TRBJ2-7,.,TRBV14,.,TGTGCCAGCAGCCGGGGGGGGGCCTCATCCTACGAGCAGTACTTC,CASSRGGASSYEQYF
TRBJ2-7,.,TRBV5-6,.,TGTGCCAGCAGCTTGGTCAGTCCTCCCTACGAGCAGTACTTC,CASSLVSPPYEQYF
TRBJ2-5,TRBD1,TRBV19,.,TGTGCCACCAGGGGGCGGCAAGAGACCCAGTACTTC,CATRGRQETQYF
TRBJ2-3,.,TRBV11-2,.,TGTGCCAGCAGCTTTCTATACACAGATACGCAGTATTTT,CASSFLYTDTQYF
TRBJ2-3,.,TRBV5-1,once,TGCGCCAGCAGCTTGGGGGGGGGCCGAGGTACAGATACGCAGTATTTT,CASSLGGGRGTDTQYF
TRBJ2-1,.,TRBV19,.,TGTGCCAGTAGTATAGATCGAATCTACAGTTGGGCGGAGCAGTTCTTC,CASSIDRIYSWAEQFF
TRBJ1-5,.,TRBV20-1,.,TGCAGTGCTAGCTTGGGGACGGGCAATCAGCCCCAGCATTTT,CSASLGTGNQPQHF
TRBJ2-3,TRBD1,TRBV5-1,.,TGCGCCACCAGGACAGGGGGCACAGATACGCAGTATTTT,CATRTGGTDTQYF
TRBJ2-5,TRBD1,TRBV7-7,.,TGTGCTAGCAGCTTAGACAGGGGTCATAGCGAGACCCAGTACTTC,CASSLDRGHSETQYF
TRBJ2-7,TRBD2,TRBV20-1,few,TGCAGTGCTAAGGGGGGGTTACCGGGACTAGCGGGGGGCTACGAGCAGTACTTC,CSAKGGLPGLAGGYEQYF
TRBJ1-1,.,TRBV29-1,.,TGCAGCGTTCACAGGACGGGGACTGAAGCTTTCTTT,CSVHRTGTEAFF
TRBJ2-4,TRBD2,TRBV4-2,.,TGTGCCAGTCACCCGAGCGGGGGTGGCAGTGGCATTCAGTACTTC,CASHPSGGGSGIQYF
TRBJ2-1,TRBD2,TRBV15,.,TGTGCCACCAGCAGTGGTATTAGCGGGGGTGAGCAGTTCTTC,CATSSGISGGEQFF
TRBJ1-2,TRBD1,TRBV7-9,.,TGTGCCAGCAGCGGGGACAGTTTCGGGTCTAACTATGGCTACACCTTC,CASSGDSFGSNYGYTF
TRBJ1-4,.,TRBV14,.,TGTGCCAGCAGCCAAGTTTCTCACAAGGCGGGAAAACTGTTTTTT,CASSQVSHKAGKLFF
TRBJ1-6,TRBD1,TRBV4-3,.,TGCGCCAGCAGCCAGGATACAGGGGGGAATAATTCACCCCTCCACTTT,CASSQDTGGNNSPLHF
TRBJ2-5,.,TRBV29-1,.,TGCAGCGTTGGGGACTCCGCGACCCAGTACTTC,CSVGDSATQYF
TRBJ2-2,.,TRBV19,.,TGTGCCAGTCAAGACTGGGTAGTCGTCGGGGAGCTGTTTTTT,CASQDWVVVGELFF
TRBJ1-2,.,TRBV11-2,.,TGTGCCAGCAGCTTATACAGGGCAGGAACTGAAGACTATGGCTACACCTTC,CASSLYRAGTEDYGYTF